These 8 T cell receptor beta chains came from one sample sequenced in a study of T cell repertoires in cytomegalovirus infection. TCRdb redid the calling of the reads with MiXCR, one entry per CDR3 protein. Seen here are about 740,000 distinct CDR3 sequences, 35% to 45% observed once, and the top ten hold about 2.8%. The sample comprised PBMCs. The receptors come from a human donor in good health (CMV status not recorded). Some clones in this sample may be carry-over from other donors' samples.

This chain joins TRBV28 and TRBJ1-2, with 8 bases aligning to TRBD1. Looked up from germline, CDR1 is MDHEN and CDR2 is SYDVKM. The trim removed 10 bases at V and 1 base at J, leaving 8 bases unmatched. This CDR3 comprises 14 residues. CDR3 in DNA: TGTGCCACACCCTGGACAGGGAGTAACTATGGCTACACCTTC. Encoded protein: CATPWTGSNYGYTF.

This clonotype was counted a few times. V usage is TRBV11-2 and J usage is TRBJ2-3; D possibly corresponds to TRBD1 (6 bases). Looked up from germline, CDR1 is SGHAT and CDR2 is FQNNGV. V was shortened by 9 bases and J by 1 base, with 14 bases between the two germline ends. The CDR3 has 14 residues. The CDR3 is CASLAGARTDTQYF. The CDR3 region has the DNA TGTGCCAGTTTGGCAGGGGCACGCACAGATACGCAGTATTTT. The variable domain in full, with the rest retrieved from reference TRBV11-2 and TRBJ2-3, is EAGVAQSPRYKIIEKRQSVAFWCNPISGHATLYWYQQILGQGPKLLIQFQNNGVVDDSQLPKDRFSAERLKGVDSTLKIQPAKLEDSAVYLCASLAGARTDTQYFGPGTRLTVL.

In this sample, this clonotype turned up a few times. The chain employs TRBV6-5 and TRBJ1-2; D remains unclear. V lost 6 bases to trimming and J lost 5 bases, with 16 bases between them. In germline, CDR1 is MNHEY, CDR2 SVGAGI. The CDR3 is made up of 14 amino acids. Here the CDR3 DNA reads TGTGCCAGCAGCCGAGACCTGGACGGGTATGGCTACACCTTC. Its protein product is CASSRDLDGYGYTF.

This clonotype occurred a few times. The chain uses TRBV28 and TRBJ2-3; 9 bases fit TRBD1. V dropped 3 bases and J dropped 4; count of bases not matched to a gene: 14. This CDR3 is built from 18 residues. CDR1 and CDR2 (germline): MDHEN, SYDVKM. The CDR3 region is CASSFPTPGGQGADTQYF. In DNA form, the CDR3 reads TGTGCCAGCAGTTTTCCCACCCCCGGGGGACAGGGAGCAGATACGCAGTATTTT.

This clonotype was picked up a small number of times. This sequence joins TRBV6-1 and TRBJ1-5; tentatively, D is TRBD1 (5 bases). The length of the CDR3 is 15 residues. Trimming took 6 bases from V and 0 from J, leaving 12 bases between them. Germline V gene data show CDR1 as MNHNS and CDR2 as SASEGT. This CDR3 is CASRVTDYSNQPQHF. Written as DNA, the CDR3 is TGTGCCAGCAGAGTGACAGATTATAGCAATCAGCCCCAGCATTTT.

V usage is TRBV19 and J usage is TRBJ2-5; 7 bases match TRBD2. The V segment lost 3 bases and the J segment 4 bases; nucleotides outside the gene matches: 8. The CDR3 contains 15 residues. Germline assignment: CDR1 LNHDA and CDR2 SQIVND (reference sequence). CDR3 sequence reads: CASSMGTGRRETQYF. In DNA, the CDR3 is TGTGCCAGTAGTATGGGCACCGGGAGGCGAGAGACCCAGTACTTC. The whole variable domain, remainder taken from reference TRBV19 and TRBJ2-5, is DGGITQSPKYLFRKEGQNVTLSCEQNLNHDAMYWYRQDPGQGLRLIYYSQIVNDFQKGDIAEGYSVSREKKESFPLTVTSAQKNPTAFYLCASSMGTGRRETQYFGPGTRLLVL.

CDR3 sequence: CASSLLGRNSGNTIYF. The CDR3 DNA is TGTGCCAGCAGCTTACTAGGGCGGAACTCTGGAAACACCATATATTTT. This chain connects TRBV11-2 to TRBJ1-3; D call uncertain. CDR3 length equals 16 residues. Looked up from germline, CDR1 is SGHAT and CDR2 is FQNNGV. V shed 2 bases and J shed 0 bases, with 11 bases lying between them.

This clonotype was recorded many times. The J gene is TRBJ2-3, the V gene TRBV7-2; 8 nucleotides match TRBD2. The CDR3 covers 15 residues. With V trimmed by 3 bases and J by 2 bases, 4 bases remained unmatched. Germline CDR1 reads SGHTA; CDR2 reads FQGNSA. This CDR3 reads CASSFGGGTTDTQYF. In DNA form, the CDR3 reads TGTGCCAGCAGCTTTGGCGGGGGGACCACAGATACGCAGTATTTT.